One and the same sample provided the 20 T cell receptor beta chains below, sequenced in a study of T cell responses to AZD1222 COVID-19 vaccine. Some clones are missing from TCRdb's copy, which holds only in-frame ones; the method was immunoSEQ multiplex PCR. Among about 120,000 clones listed, 75% to 90% were seen once. Specimen: peripheral blood, collected 28 days after the second AZD1222 dose. These receptors came from an adult who received the AZD1222 COVID-19 vaccine.

J is TRBJ1-2 and V is TRBV7-8, with 9 bases matching TRBD1. This CDR3 comprises 17 residues. The junction had 11 bases not matched to a gene; V was cut back by 0 bases and J by 6 bases. Germline V lookup: CDR1 SGHVS, CDR2 FQNEAQ. CDR3 in amino acids: CASSLASAGTGSNGYTF. Here the CDR3 DNA reads TGTGCCAGCAGCTTAGCCTCGGCGGGGACAGGGTCAAATGGCTACACCTTC.

The chain is built from TRBV28 and TRBJ1-5, with D perhaps TRBD1 (5 bases). The V and J ends lost 3 bases and 4 bases respectively, with 13 bases between them. The length of the CDR3 is 15 residues. Per the germline V gene, CDR1 is MDHEN and CDR2 is SYDVKM. The CDR3 DNA reads as TGTGCCAGCAGTTTTGGGGCCAGTGGGAATCAGCCCCAGCATTTT. Its protein product is CASSFGASGNQPQHF.

CDR3 region: CASSLIQLSLGAFF. CDR3 DNA: TGCGCCAGCAGCTTGATCCAGTTAAGCCTTGGAGCTTTCTTT. The chain links TRBV5-1 to TRBJ1-1, with D unresolved. Trimming pared 1 base from V and 10 bases from J, leaving 17 bases between. CDR1 is SGHRS, CDR2 YFSETQ, per germline. This CDR3 is built from 14 residues.

This clone was seen just once. The rearrangement links TRBV3-1 (or the pseudogene TRBV3-2) to TRBJ1-5; TRBD1 is a possible D gene (5 bases). The ends were cut back, 1 base at V and 6 bases at J, with 10 bases in the middle. CDR3 length: 14 residues. The V gene's germline CDR1 is LGHDT and CDR2 YNNKEL (reference sequence). The CDR3 loop reads CASSQGVGAQPQHF. The CDR3 bases are TGTGCCAGCAGCCAAGGCGTAGGGGCTCAGCCCCAGCATTTT.

The rearrangement uses TRBV7-9 and TRBJ2-2; no firm D call. V gave up 5 bases and J gave up 5 bases, with 3 bases separating them. CDR1 and CDR2 (germline): SEHNR, FQNEAQ (reference sequence). The CDR3 sequence is 11 residues long. CDR3 residues: CASSRTGELFF. The CDR3 DNA is TGTGCCAGCAGCCGGACCGGGGAGCTGTTTTTT.

This rearrangement joins TRBV5-1 to TRBJ2-3; 7 nucleotides align to TRBD2. V shed 6 bases and J 0 bases; nucleotides not matched to a gene: 7. Per the germline V gene, CDR1 is SGHRS and CDR2 is YFSETQ. The CDR3 sequence is 15 residues long. CDR3 loop: CASNIAGPSTDTQYF. The DNA of the CDR3 is TGCGCCAGCAACATAGCGGGCCCTAGCACAGATACGCAGTATTTT.

The chain carries TRBV27 and TRBJ1-6, with D possibly TRBD1 on 5 matching bases. The germline V gene has CDR1 MNHEY and CDR2 SMNVEV (reference sequence). The germline V and J ends were trimmed by 9 bases and 5 bases, with 17 bases remaining between them. The CDR3 length is 15 residues. The DNA of the CDR3 is TGTGCCAGTAAAACAGGCACCCTAAATAATTCACCCCTCCACTTT. Amino acid sequence: CASKTGTLNNSPLHF.

The V call is TRBV5-1, the J call TRBJ2-3; no firm D call. The CDR3 extends over 16 amino acids. V shed 5 bases and J shed 1 base, with 17 bases lying between them. In germline, CDR1 is SGHRS, CDR2 YFSETQ. The CDR3 region is CASSLGLRLGTDTQYF. The CDR3 DNA sequence: TGCGCCAGCAGTTTAGGGCTAAGGCTGGGCACAGATACGCAGTATTTT.

The rearrangement links TRBV19 to TRBJ2-7, with TRBD1 matching over 7 bases. The length of the CDR3 is 15 residues. Germline trimming cut 5 bases from V and 0 bases from J; bases unmatched to any gene: 7. The germline gives CDR1 LNHDA, CDR2 SQIVND (reference sequence). The CDR3 bases are TGTGCCAGTAGTGCCGGGACAGCAAGCTCCTACGAGCAGTACTTC. This encodes CASSAGTASSYEQYF.

The rearrangement links TRBV2 to TRBJ1-2, with D perhaps TRBD1 (5 bases). Between the trimmed V and J ends, which lost 6 bases and 3 bases, there was a span of 11 bases. Germline loops: CDR1 SNHLY, CDR2 FYNNEI. CDR3 length: 13 amino acids. CDR3: CASRSGTYYGYTF. Here the CDR3 DNA reads TGTGCCAGCAGGTCCGGGACCTACTATGGCTACACCTTC. The whole variable domain, remainder taken from reference TRBV2 and TRBJ1-2, is EPEVTQTPSHQVTQMGQEVILRCVPISNHLYFYWYRQILGQKVEFLVSFYNNEISEKSEIFDDQFSVERPDGSNFTLKIRSTKLEDSAMYFCASRSGTYYGYTFGSGTRLTVV.

This clone is a singleton in its sample. Within the sample, other DNA sequences also encode this same CDR3. V and J are TRBV11-1 and TRBJ2-7, with 10 bases aligning to TRBD1. V lost 3 bases, J lost 2 bases, and 4 bases stayed unmatched. Germline V gene lookup returns CDR1 SGHAT and CDR2 FQDESV (reference sequence). The CDR3 sequence is 15 residues long. The CDR3, as DNA: TGTGCCAGCAGCTTCCTGGACAGGGGGACCTACGAGCAGTACTTC. Translation: CASSFLDRGTYEQYF.

The V and J genes are TRBV19 and TRBJ1-4; no reliable D call. Trimming removed 3 bases from V and 4 bases from J, with 12 bases in between. The CDR3 is made up of 15 amino acids. The germline gives CDR1 LNHDA, CDR2 SQIVND (reference sequence). The CDR3 DNA reads TGTGCCAGTAGTATGGCCGCCCGGCTTAATGAAAAACTGTTTTTT. It translates to CASSMAARLNEKLFF. Full variable domain (missing parts from reference TRBV19 and TRBJ1-4): DGGITQSPKYLFRKEGQNVTLSCEQNLNHDAMYWYRQDPGQGLRLIYYSQIVNDFQKGDIAEGYSVSREKKESFPLTVTSAQKNPTAFYLCASSMAARLNEKLFFGSGTQLSVL.

The chain carries TRBV14 and TRBJ1-6, with a tentative D call TRBD1 (6 bases). This CDR3 has 14 residues. The V gene's germline CDR1 is SGHDN and CDR2 FVKESK. Trimming stripped 2 bases from V and 7 bases from J, with 9 bases between. The DNA of the CDR3 is TGTGCCAGCAGCCAATACAGGGACAATTCACCCCTCCACTTT. This gives the protein CASSQYRDNSPLHF. Variable domain in full (rest from reference TRBV14 and TRBJ1-6): EAGVTQFPSHSVIEKGQTVTLRCDPISGHDNLYWYRRVMGKEIKFLLHFVKESKQDESGMPNNRFLAERTGGTYSTLKVQPAELEDSGVYFCASSQYRDNSPLHFGNGTRLTVT.

The chain uses TRBV6-2 or TRBV6-3 and TRBJ1-5; 7 positions agree with TRBD1. The CDR3 has 14 residues. The germline gives CDR1 MNHEY, CDR2 SVGEGT. V shed 4 bases and J 7 bases; nucleotides not matched to a gene: 7. In nucleotides, the CDR3 is TGTGCCAGCAGTTTCTCAGGGGGTCGACAGCCCCAGCATTTT. This codes for CASSFSGGRQPQHF.

This chain links TRBV7-6 with TRBJ2-2, with D hard to call. CDR1 is SGHVS, CDR2 FNYEAQ, per germline. The CDR3 length is 15 residues. V was cut by 5 bases and J by 2 bases, with 12 bases left in between. Written as DNA, the CDR3 is TGTGCCAGCAGCGCAATCGGCAGCAACACCGGGGAGCTGTTTTTT. Translated, it gives CASSAIGSNTGELFF.

The rearrangement uses TRBV6-5 and TRBJ1-2; 7 nucleotides match TRBD1. The germline V gene encodes CDR1 MNHEY and CDR2 SVGAGI. V lost 5 bases to trimming and J lost 4 bases; unmatched junction nucleotides: 10. CDR3 length equals 15 residues. This CDR3 is CASSPYGGQTYGYTF. CDR3 nucleotides: TGTGCCAGCAGTCCCTATGGGGGACAGACCTATGGCTACACCTTC.

This chain joins TRBV6-1 and TRBJ1-4; D gene ambiguous. V lost 4 bases to trimming and J lost 5 bases, with 17 bases between them. The CDR3 loop spans 16 amino acids. The germline gives CDR1 MNHNS, CDR2 SASEGT. DNA for the CDR3: TGTGCCAGCAGTGCCTCGGCCCTCCGAGACAATGAAAAACTGTTTTTT. It yields the protein CASSASALRDNEKLFF.

V usage is TRBV12-5 and J usage is TRBJ1-1; 9 positions agree with TRBD1. The CDR3 is 14 amino acids. Losses at the gene ends were 1 base for V and 5 bases for J; bases not matched to a gene: 2. CDR1 LGHNT and CDR2 FRNRAP come from the germline V gene. This CDR3 is CASGLGTGVTEAFF. CDR3 DNA: TGTGCTAGTGGTTTGGGGACAGGGGTGACTGAAGCTTTCTTT. Combining the CDR3 with reference TRBV12-5 and TRBJ1-1 gives the whole variable domain DARVTQTPRHKVTEMGQEVTMRCQPILGHNTVFWYRQTMMQGLELLAYFRNRAPLDDSGMPKDRFSAEMPDATLATLKIQPSEPRDSAVYFCASGLGTGVTEAFFGQGTRLTVV.

This chain joins TRBV15 and TRBJ2-7, with D possibly TRBD1 on 5 matching bases. Germline V gives CDR1 LNHNV, CDR2 YYDKDF (reference sequence). There are 13 residues in the CDR3. Trimming pared 2 bases from V and 1 base from J, leaving 6 bases between. CDR3 sequence: CATSRQGSYEQYF. CDR3 bases: TGTGCCACCAGCAGACAGGGTTCCTACGAGCAGTACTTC.

This clone has more than one count but fewer than ten. This chain connects TRBV2 to TRBJ2-7; D uncertain. The CDR3 has 11 residues. The germline V and J ends were trimmed by 6 bases and 4 bases, with 7 bases remaining between them. Germline V CDR1 and CDR2: SNHLY, FYNNEI. CDR3 sequence (DNA): TGTGCCAGCAGGGCAATGTACGAGCAGTACTTC. It translates to CASRAMYEQYF.